This TCR beta chain was captured by sequencing in a study of post-analysis software for immune sequencing data (dated by TCRdb to the mid-2010s). Describing the broader study: Disease courses on record covered relapsing-remitting, secondary progressive and progressive-relapsing multiple sclerosis, though some patients had no subtype annotation. The patient repertoires were set against 10 or so previously published healthy control repertoires from donors whose ages ranged from roughly 6 to 26 years. A subset of samples was prepared in parallel using single-end sample barcoding, then pooled and co-amplified after Illumina adapter ligation.

Library preparation used PCR. For sequencing, an Illumina HiSeq 2500 was employed. To reduce PCR and sequencing biases, unique molecular identifiers were built into the TCR beta cDNA libraries. Some 500,000 cDNA molecules were obtained for every 1 to 10 million input T cells, so each molecule roughly corresponded to one T cell. The patient libraries were prepared and sequenced using the same protocol as the earlier healthy control dataset. Within a given batch, samples were prepared together, multiplexed and sequenced on the same HiSeq lane. Per the original workflow: Raw barcoded reads were processed with MIGEC, and single-read molecular identifier groups were discarded before consensus assembly and CDR3 extraction. Clonotype tables were post-analysed with VDJtools, normalizing diversity by down-sampling all datasets to the smallest sample size. To correct batch-related cross-sample contamination, repertoire overlap clustering matched CDR3 amino acid sequences but not nucleotide sequences. Starting from the raw public reads, TCRdb applied fastp trimming at Q25, assembled clones with MiXCR and retained in-frame beta chains. Each CDR3 protein gets just one entry, which takes the most common genes and DNA from the rows behind it. TCRdb's processing, not the study's, gives the V and J calls here. The sample table holds about 800,000 distinct CDR3 sequences, of which roughly 30% were seen once. The ten top clones hold approximately 0.55% of the sample.

As to this clonotype: The target of this receptor is not known. Base-call qualities are not available, and no considerably larger clone is one nucleotide away.

What the work shows at the level of the full study, not this receptor alone: About five TRBV segments, including TRBV5-6, TRBV5-1 and TRBV20-1, were significantly more frequent in patients than controls. Direct clustering with F measure showed strong co-clustering of samples prepared in the same batch, prompting a batch-effect correction. Multiple sclerosis patients had significantly lower normalized Chao1 diversity than controls, a result that suggests substantial peripheral T-cell clonal expansion. The control group was slightly older than the multiple sclerosis patient group.

V and J lose 4 bases and 0 bases, and a span of 11 bases separates them. The CDR3 measures 15 amino acids from cysteine to phenylalanine. Kept here is only the CDR3 DNA, which spans 45 bases and is read in frame from base 1. According to the germline V gene, CDR1 reads SGDLS and CDR2 reads YYNGEE. To demonstrate the VDJtools post-analysis software, the study profiled TCR beta repertoires from the peripheral blood of about a dozen young patients with multiple sclerosis. The patients with multiple sclerosis were children and adolescents between about 6 and 17 years of age. The sample was blood. This TCR was sampled from a girl aged 10-17 years with multiple sclerosis. This sequence uses TRBV9 and TRBJ1-3, and TRBD1 may be the D gene, going by 6 matching bases. The CDR3 region: CASSISDSSGNTIYF. The bases read TGTGCCAGCAGCATCTCGGACAGCTCTGGAAACACCATATATTTT.